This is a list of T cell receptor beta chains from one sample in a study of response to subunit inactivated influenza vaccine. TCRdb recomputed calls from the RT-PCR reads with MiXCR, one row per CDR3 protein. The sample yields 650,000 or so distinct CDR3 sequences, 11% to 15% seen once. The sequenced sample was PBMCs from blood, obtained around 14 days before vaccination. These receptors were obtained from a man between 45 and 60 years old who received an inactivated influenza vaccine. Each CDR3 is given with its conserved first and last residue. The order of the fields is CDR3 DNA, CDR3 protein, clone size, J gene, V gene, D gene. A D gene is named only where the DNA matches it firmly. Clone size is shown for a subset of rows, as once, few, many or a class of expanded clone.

cdr3_nt: TGTGCCAGCTCACCACCCCCGGGATGGCCTAGCACTTACCCACCGGTTGAGCAGTTCTTC
cdr3_aa: CASSPPPGWPSTYPPVEQFF
clone_size: NA
j_call: TRBJ2-1
v_call: TRBV18
d_call: NA

cdr3_nt: TGCAGTGCTAGAGGGGCGGGGGGGCCAGTCACAGATACGCAGTATTTT
cdr3_aa: CSARGAGGPVTDTQYF
clone_size: NA
j_call: TRBJ2-3
v_call: TRBV20-1
d_call: TRBD2

cdr3_nt: TGTGCCAGCAGCGGTTTAGAGCCCGAGCAGTACTTC
cdr3_aa: CASSGLEPEQYF
clone_size: few
j_call: TRBJ2-7
v_call: TRBV7-2
d_call: NA

cdr3_nt: TGTGCCAGTAAAGTCCAGGGCGGGAGCTACGAGCAGTACTTC
cdr3_aa: CASKVQGGSYEQYF
clone_size: few
j_call: TRBJ2-7
v_call: TRBV19
d_call: TRBD2

cdr3_nt: TGTGCCAGCAGCACTCCCGAGACAGGGGGCACAGATACGCAGTATTTT
cdr3_aa: CASSTPETGGTDTQYF
clone_size: NA
j_call: TRBJ2-3
v_call: TRBV7-8
d_call: TRBD1

cdr3_nt: TGTGCCAGCAGCATCGGACTAGCTGATGTCACCGGGGAGCTGTTTTTT
cdr3_aa: CASSIGLADVTGELFF
clone_size: NA
j_call: TRBJ2-2
v_call: TRBV12-3/TRBV12-4
d_call: TRBD2

cdr3_nt: TGTGCCAGCAGTTCCCGGACTAGCGGGGGTAATGAGCAGTTCTTC
cdr3_aa: CASSSRTSGGNEQFF
clone_size: many
j_call: TRBJ2-1
v_call: TRBV6-2/TRBV6-3
d_call: TRBD2

cdr3_nt: TGTGCCAGCAGCTTGAGGGGGCCGAGCACCGGGGAGCTGTTTTTT
cdr3_aa: CASSLRGPSTGELFF
clone_size: NA
j_call: TRBJ2-2
v_call: TRBV7-6
d_call: TRBD1

cdr3_nt: TGTGCCAGCAGCTTAGTTGGGGCCCAAGGGGCTGATACGCAGTATTTT
cdr3_aa: CASSLVGAQGADTQYF
clone_size: NA
j_call: TRBJ2-3
v_call: TRBV7-9
d_call: NA

cdr3_nt: TGTGCCAGCAGGCTGACAGGCTCCCGCTATGGCTACACCTTC
cdr3_aa: CASRLTGSRYGYTF
clone_size: NA
j_call: TRBJ1-2
v_call: TRBV6-2/TRBV6-3
d_call: NA

cdr3_nt: TGTGCCACCAGTGGGACAGCCCAAGAGACCCAGTACTTC
cdr3_aa: CATSGTAQETQYF
clone_size: NA
j_call: TRBJ2-5
v_call: TRBV24-1
d_call: NA

cdr3_nt: TGTGCCAGCAGCATCCAAGGGGAGACCCAGTACTTC
cdr3_aa: CASSIQGETQYF
clone_size: NA
j_call: TRBJ2-5
v_call: TRBV7-8
d_call: NA

cdr3_nt: TGTGCCAGCAGCCGCATAACAGGGAGTCAGCCCCAGCATTTT
cdr3_aa: CASSRITGSQPQHF
clone_size: NA
j_call: TRBJ1-5
v_call: TRBV5-5
d_call: NA

cdr3_nt: TGCGCCAGCAGCCCTAATGGGGGGGGTGTCACCTACAATGAGCAGTTCTTC
cdr3_aa: CASSPNGGGVTYNEQFF
clone_size: few
j_call: TRBJ2-1
v_call: TRBV5-1
d_call: TRBD2

cdr3_nt: TGTGCCATCAGGCGGGAACAGGGGGTCGATGAGCAGTTCTTC
cdr3_aa: CAIRREQGVDEQFF
clone_size: few
j_call: TRBJ2-1
v_call: TRBV10-3
d_call: TRBD1

cdr3_nt: TGCAGCGTTGAAATTCGCTCGGGGAACTACGAGCAGTACTTC
cdr3_aa: CSVEIRSGNYEQYF
clone_size: few
j_call: TRBJ2-7
v_call: TRBV29-1
d_call: NA